The rows below give T cell receptor beta chains drawn from one sample of a study of T-cell memory formation after mild COVID-19. TCRdb itself ran the 5' RACE reads through MiXCR, one entry per CDR3 protein. The sample records hundreds of thousands of distinct CDR3 sequences, roughly an eighth being singletons. The sample comprised PBMCs or a T cell subset sorted from them (not recorded which). These receptors were obtained from a man between 18 and 35 years old who had mild COVID-19 (a few samples of this study predate the infection). Cell type and time point are not known. The CDR3 runs from the conserved cysteine through the conserved F or W. The order of the fields is J gene, V gene, D gene, clone size, CDR3 DNA, CDR3 protein. A D gene is named only where the DNA matches it firmly. A clone size is listed for some rows: how often the clone was seen (once, few, many), or a class if it is expanded.

>TRBJ2-2|TRBV9|.|.
TGTGCCAGCAGCGCCCTAAGAGGTATCGGGGAGCTGTTTTTT
CASSALRGIGELFF
>TRBJ2-3|TRBV2|.|.
TGTGCCAGCATGTACAGCACCGGAACTAGCACAGATACGCAGTATTTT
CASMYSTGTSTDTQYF
>TRBJ1-5|TRBV4-1|.|many
TGCGCCAGCAGCCAAGATCAGGGTAGCAATCAGCCCCAGCATTTT
CASSQDQGSNQPQHF
>TRBJ1-2|TRBV12-3/TRBV12-4|TRBD1|few
TGTGACAGCATCGGGACAGGGGGAGCCGGCTACACCTTC
CDSIGTGGAGYTF
>TRBJ1-1|TRBV12-3/TRBV12-4|.|many
TGTGCCAGCAGGCCAGGGTCCCTGAACACTGAAGCTTTCTTT
CASRPGSLNTEAFF
>TRBJ1-2|TRBV6-5|TRBD1|.
TGTGCCAGCAGTTACTTCCGGACAGGCTTCTATGGCTACACCTTC
CASSYFRTGFYGYTF
>TRBJ1-5|TRBV6-1|.|few
TGTGCCAGCAGTCCCCCGGGGATGGGGTTCCGGCAGCCCCAGCATTTT
CASSPPGMGFRQPQHF
>TRBJ2-5|TRBV6-5|.|.
TGTGCCAGCTCACGCGTCGTGACCGGAGAGACCCAGTACTTC
CASSRVVTGETQYF
>TRBJ2-7|TRBV6-2/TRBV6-3|.|.
TGTGCCAGCAGTTACTCTGCAGCGCCGGAATTCGAGCAGTACTTC
CASSYSAAPEFEQYF
>TRBJ2-3|TRBV7-9|TRBD2|many
TGTGCCAGCAGCTCTATACTAGCGGGGGAACCAGATACGCAGTATTTT
CASSSILAGEPDTQYF
>TRBJ2-1|TRBV6-5|TRBD1|few
TGTGCCAGCAGGTGGCAGGGGGCGATGAGCAATGAGCAGTTCTTC
CASRWQGAMSNEQFF
>TRBJ1-1|TRBV25-1|.|.
TGTGCCAGCAGAAGACAGGTCCTTGGGTACACTGAAGCTTTCTTT
CASRRQVLGYTEAFF
>TRBJ2-2|TRBV6-2/TRBV6-3|.|few
TGTGCCAGCAGTTACCGGGGAGTGCTGTTTTTT
CASSYRGVLFF
>TRBJ1-1|TRBV5-1|.|few
TGCGCCAGCAGCTTGATTGGGGCGGGTCAGAACACTGAAGCTTTCTTT
CASSLIGAGQNTEAFF
>TRBJ2-5|TRBV14|.|.
TGTGCCAGCAGCCAAGGGCGGTCTTTAGAGACCCAGTACTTC
CASSQGRSLETQYF
>TRBJ2-1|TRBV6-2/TRBV6-3|.|.
TGTGCCAGCAAAATTGCCGGGGGAGATGAGCAGTTCTTC
CASKIAGGDEQFF
>TRBJ2-5|TRBV5-6|TRBD1|few
TGTGCCAGCAGCTTGGCCTTACCGACAGGGCCTCAAGAGACCCAGTACTTC
CASSLALPTGPQETQYF
>TRBJ1-2|TRBV13|TRBD1|few
TGTGCCAGCAGCTCCCGGACAGGGCCCTATGGCTACACCTTC
CASSSRTGPYGYTF
>TRBJ2-2|TRBV4-3|.|few
TGCGCCAGCAGCCAAGACCTCCCGGAGACGAAGACCGGGGAGCTGTTTTTT
CASSQDLPETKTGELFF
>TRBJ2-3|TRBV5-1|TRBD1|.
TGCGCCAGCAGCGCGGGGACAGGGGGGGACTACACAGATACGCAGTATTTT
CASSAGTGGDYTDTQYF
>TRBJ2-1|TRBV7-9|TRBD2|.
TGTGCCAGCAGCTATCGGGGGGTCGAGTTCAATGAGCAGTTCTTC
CASSYRGVEFNEQFF
>TRBJ2-3|TRBV12-5|.|.
TGTGCTAGTGGTCCGGACGGCCAAACAGATACGCAGTATTTT
CASGPDGQTDTQYF
>TRBJ2-2|TRBV12-3/TRBV12-4|.|many
TGTGCCAGCAGTTTAAATGGGTTCGCCGGGGAGCTGTTTTTT
CASSLNGFAGELFF
>TRBJ2-7|TRBV30|.|many
TGTGCTGCGTCGGCGGGGTCCTACGAGCAGTACTTC
CAASAGSYEQYF
>TRBJ2-7|TRBV20-1|.|.
TGCAGTGCTAGAGGACAGCTTTACGAGCAGTACTTC
CSARGQLYEQYF
>TRBJ1-2|TRBV4-1|TRBD1|few
TGCGCCAGCAGCCAAGGGATGGGCATGGGACAGGGGAATGGCTACACCTTC
CASSQGMGMGQGNGYTF
>TRBJ2-1|TRBV7-9|.|many
TGTGCCAGCAGCTTAACCAGGACCGCCTACAATGAGCAGTTCTTC
CASSLTRTAYNEQFF
>TRBJ1-3|TRBV3-1|TRBD1|.
TGTGCCAGCAGCCGTTCCGGGACAGGGACTGGAAACACCATATATTTT
CASSRSGTGTGNTIYF
>TRBJ2-3|TRBV20-1|.|many
TGCAGTGCTAGAGATTACGGGGATACGCAGTATTTT
CSARDYGDTQYF
>TRBJ2-7|TRBV20-1|.|.
TGCAGTGCTAGAGATAGGCGACAGAGCTCCTACGAGCAGTACTTC
CSARDRRQSSYEQYF
>TRBJ2-3|TRBV12-5|.|many
TGTGCTAGTGGTTTGAGTTCGGCATCGTACTTCACAGATACGCAGTATTTT
CASGLSSASYFTDTQYF
>TRBJ1-1|TRBV6-5|TRBD1|few
TGTGCCAGCAGTTTTAGACAGGGTCGCCCTGAAGCTTTCTTT
CASSFRQGRPEAFF
>TRBJ2-1|TRBV5-1|.|few
TGCGCCAGCAGCTTGCGGTCGGGGGGGACAGCCCTTTACAATGAGCAGTTCTTC
CASSLRSGGTALYNEQFF
>TRBJ1-4|TRBV27|.|.
TGTGCCAGCAGTCCTTGGCAGCCTTCTAATGAAAAACTGTTTTTT
CASSPWQPSNEKLFF
>TRBJ1-5|TRBV30|.|.
TGTGCCTGGAGTCCCTCTTTCGGCGGCAGACGCAATCAGCCCCAGCATTTT
CAWSPSFGGRRNQPQHF
>TRBJ1-2|TRBV6-2/TRBV6-3|.|.
TGTGCCAGCAGTCCTATCGGAGAGAGACCGGCGGATTTTGGCTACACCTTC
CASSPIGERPADFGYTF
>TRBJ2-5|TRBV4-2|.|few
TGTGCCAGCAGCCAAGATTCGACCCGTATGGAGACCCAGTACTTC
CASSQDSTRMETQYF
>TRBJ2-1|TRBV7-3|.|few
TGTGCCAGCAGCACAGACAGGTACAATGAGCAGTTCTTC
CASSTDRYNEQFF
>TRBJ1-4|TRBV5-1|TRBD1|.
TGCGCCAGCAGCTCGCAGGGGGCGGAGGAAAAACTGTTTTTT
CASSSQGAEEKLFF
>TRBJ2-3|TRBV4-3|TRBD1|few
TGCGCCAGCAGGCCGGGACAGGGGGCAGATACGCAGTATTTT
CASRPGQGADTQYF
>TRBJ2-2|TRBV4-3|.|few
TGCGCCAGCAGCCGAGATATGAACACCGGGGAGCTGTTTTTT
CASSRDMNTGELFF
>TRBJ2-2|TRBV19|TRBD1|few
TGTGCCAGTAGTATCCGACCGACAGGGGCGAACACCGGGGAGCTGTTTTTT
CASSIRPTGANTGELFF
>TRBJ1-3|TRBV6-5|TRBD1|.
TGTGCCAGCAGTTACTACAGGGGAAGTGGAAACACCATATATTTT
CASSYYRGSGNTIYF
>TRBJ2-3|TRBV12-3/TRBV12-4|TRBD2|.
TGTGCCAGCAGGGGGACTAGCGGAAACACAGATACGCAGTATTTT
CASRGTSGNTDTQYF
>TRBJ2-2|TRBV12-3/TRBV12-4|.|.
TGTGCCAGTAGGGGTAGCGGAGCCGGGGAGCTGTTTTTT
CASRGSGAGELFF
>TRBJ1-5|TRBV7-2|.|.
TGTGCCAGCAGCTATGCGGCCTATCAGCCCCAGCATTTT
CASSYAAYQPQHF
>TRBJ2-5|TRBV6-5|TRBD2|few
TGTGCCAGCAGTGAACTCGGGGGGACGGAAAAAGAGACCCAGTACTTC
CASSELGGTEKETQYF
>TRBJ1-6|TRBV30|.|.
TGTGCCTGGAGGGCAGGGGCGGATTCACCCCTCCACTTT
CAWRAGADSPLHF
>TRBJ2-3|TRBV9|TRBD2|few
TGTGCCAGCAGCGTAGAAGCTAGCGGGGGTGTGGCAGATACGCAGTATTTT
CASSVEASGGVADTQYF
>TRBJ1-1|TRBV4-3|.|.
TGCGCCAGCAGCCAAGTCACGGGTTACACTGAAGCTTTCTTT
CASSQVTGYTEAFF
>TRBJ2-3|TRBV4-3|.|many
TGCGCCAGCAGCCAAGAGGAAGGGTCCCGGCGTTATTTT
CASSQEEGSRRYF
>TRBJ2-5|TRBV7-6|.|many
TGTGCCAGCAGCTTACTAGAGGAGACCCAGTACTTC
CASSLLEETQYF
>TRBJ2-1|TRBV6-2/TRBV6-3|.|few
TGTGCCAGCAGTTACCGTGGGTACTCCTACAATGAGCAGTTCTTC
CASSYRGYSYNEQFF
>TRBJ1-1|TRBV6-1|TRBD1|few
TGTGCCAGCAAGGAGACAGGGGAGGTCGCTGAAGCTTTCTTT
CASKETGEVAEAFF
>TRBJ2-3|TRBV20-1|.|.
TGCAGTGCCGGGACTCCCGGCACAGATACGCAGTATTTT
CSAGTPGTDTQYF
>TRBJ1-1|TRBV5-1|.|.
TGCGCCAGCAGCTGGGACGTTGGCACTGAAGCTTTCTTT
CASSWDVGTEAFF